The 12 T cell receptor beta chains in this list originate from one sample, sequenced in a study of blood T cell repertoires in COVID-19. TCRdb's copy holds only in-frame clones and misses some; the assay was immunoSEQ multiplex PCR. The sample includes around 370,000 clones, over 70% of them seen just once. The sequencing input was peripheral blood. Receptor source: a woman between 45 and 65 years old with COVID-19, enrolled during active disease.

This clone appeared once. The chain has TRBV7-2 and TRBJ1-3; 7 bases match TRBD1. The germline CDR1 and CDR2 sequences are SGHTA and FQGNSA. With 3 bases clipped from V and 3 bases from J, the junction kept 2 bases outside the gene matches. The CDR3 sequence is 14 residues long. DNA for the CDR3: TGTGCCAGCAGCTTGACAGGGATTGGAAACACCATATATTTT. It is translated as CASSLTGIGNTIYF.

The genes are TRBV5-8 and TRBJ2-6; D might be TRBD1 (6 bases). Germline values: CDR1 SGHTS, CDR2 YDEGEE. Trimming left V 3 bases short and J 0 bases short, with 22 bases between. CDR3 size: 20 residues. CDR3 DNA sequence: TGTGCCAGCAGCTCTATGATTTCGGGACATCGAAACTCTGGGGCCAACGTCCTGACTTTC. Protein: CASSSMISGHRNSGANVLTF.

This chain joins TRBV7-6 and TRBJ2-2; the D gene is possibly TRBD2 (5 bases). CDR1 and CDR2 from the germline V gene are SGHVS and FNYEAQ. The CDR3 consists of 15 residues. The V and J ends lost 0 bases and 5 bases respectively, with 10 bases between them. The CDR3 here is CASSLALANTGELFF. CDR3 bases: TGTGCCAGCAGCTTAGCGCTAGCAAATACCGGGGAGCTGTTTTTT.

This clone was seen just once. The chain is built from TRBV5-1 and TRBJ2-1, with 10 bases matching TRBD2. Trimming removed 4 bases from V and 10 bases from J; junction bases left unmatched: 8. The CDR3 is made up of 14 amino acids. From germline, CDR1 is SGHRS and CDR2 YFSETQ. The CDR3 region is CASSPWTSGGEQFF. The CDR3 DNA reads as TGCGCCAGCAGCCCCTGGACTAGCGGAGGGGAGCAGTTCTTC.

This chain connects TRBV9 to TRBJ2-5; a possible D gene is TRBD1 (5 bases). This CDR3 comprises 14 residues. Germline V gene data show CDR1 as SGDLS and CDR2 as YYNGEE. V was pared by 4 bases and J by 5 bases, with 15 bases between. Here the CDR3 DNA reads TGTGCCAGCAGCTTCCATGGGGCCGGGGAGACCCAGTACTTC. This gives the protein CASSFHGAGETQYF.

The gene calls are TRBV30 and TRBJ1-1; 10 bases are shared with TRBD1. This CDR3 has 15 amino acids. The germline V gene has CDR1 GTSNPN and CDR2 SVGIG (reference sequence). After removal of 0 bases from V and 5 bases from J, the junction contained 6 bases not matched to a gene. Here the CDR3 reads CAWSVGTGVRTEAFF. The DNA for the CDR3 is TGTGCCTGGAGTGTAGGGACAGGGGTTCGGACTGAAGCTTTCTTT.

This clone was seen just once. The chain has TRBV3-1 (or the pseudogene TRBV3-2) and TRBJ2-4; 10 bases line up with TRBD1. V shed 4 bases, J shed 3 bases, and the junction held 6 bases outside the gene matches. The CDR3 sequence is 16 residues long. From germline, CDR1 is LGHDT and CDR2 YNNKEL (reference sequence). In DNA, the CDR3 is TGTGCCAGCAGCCTAGGACAGGGGGAAGGCAAAAACATTCAGTACTTC. Protein product: CASSLGQGEGKNIQYF.

The V call is TRBV29-1, the J call TRBJ1-2, with 7 positions matching TRBD1. The ends lost 5 bases at V and 5 bases at J; junction bases unmatched: 2. The CDR3 length is 11 residues. Germline loops: CDR1 SQVTM, CDR2 ANQGSEA. The DNA of the CDR3 is TGCAGCGTTCCGACAGGGTATGGCTACACCTTC. Translation gives CSVPTGYGYTF.

The rearrangement links TRBV6-5 to TRBJ2-1; tentative D call: TRBD2 (6 bases). The V and J ends lost 4 bases and 6 bases respectively, with 10 bases between them. The CDR3 consists of 13 residues. CDR1 is MNHEY, CDR2 SVGAGI, per germline. The CDR3 sequence is CASSFFGGNEQFF. The CDR3 region has the DNA TGTGCCAGCAGTTTCTTCGGGGGCAATGAGCAGTTCTTC.

The chain uses TRBV28 and TRBJ2-5, with 7 bases fitting TRBD1. Looked up from germline, CDR1 is MDHEN and CDR2 is SYDVKM. Trimming at V came to 9 bases and at J to 8 bases, leaving 9 bases not matched to a gene. The CDR3 is 12 residues long. The CDR3 nucleotides are TGTGCCAGGCGGACAGGCACGTTTACCCAGTACTTC. This sequence encodes CARRTGTFTQYF.

The chain is built from TRBV5-1 and TRBJ2-5, with D perhaps matching TRBD2 (6 bases). Germline V lookup: CDR1 SGHRS, CDR2 YFSETQ. V shed 5 bases and J shed 1 base, with 18 bases lying between them. The CDR3 covers 16 residues. The chain's CDR3 is CASRDNAGSLQETQYF. In DNA form, the CDR3 reads TGCGCCAGCAGGGATAACGCCGGGAGCCTCCAAGAGACCCAGTACTTC.

This rearrangement joins TRBV7-2 to TRBJ2-7; 7 bases align to TRBD2. The CDR3 has 13 amino acids. Per germline, CDR1 SGHTA and CDR2 FQGNSA. Trimming removed 5 bases from V and 2 bases from J; junction bases left unmatched: 3. CDR3 sequence (DNA): TGTGCCAGCAGCAGGGGAGGGCCCTACGAGCAGTACTTC. It translates to CASSRGGPYEQYF.